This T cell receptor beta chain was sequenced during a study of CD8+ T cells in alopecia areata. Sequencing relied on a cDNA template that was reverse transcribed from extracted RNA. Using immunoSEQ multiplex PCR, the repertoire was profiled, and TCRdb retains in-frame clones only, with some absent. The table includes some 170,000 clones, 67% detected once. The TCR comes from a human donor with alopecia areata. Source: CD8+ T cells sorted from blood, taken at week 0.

The CDR3 DNA follows: TGTGCCACCAGTACAGGGGGGAGAACTACAGATACGCAGTATTTT. It codes for CATSTGGRTTDTQYF. The chain employs TRBV9 and TRBJ2-3; 8 bases map to TRBD1. After removal of 9 bases from V and 3 bases from J, the junction contained 12 bases not matched to a gene. The CDR3 runs 15 residues. The germline V gene has CDR1 SGDLS and CDR2 YYNGEE.